The next 24 T cell receptor beta chains were all read from a single sample in a study of control samples from healthy donors and cancer patients. Data came from immunoSEQ multiplex PCR; TCRdb stores just in-frame clones and leaves some out. Seen here are approximately 180,000 clones, about 91% observed once, and the top ten hold about 2%. Sequencing used blood. The receptors come from a woman aged 40 to 50 in good health.

The chain has TRBV19 and TRBJ1-1, with D possibly being TRBD1 (6 bases). This CDR3 has 13 amino acids. V dropped 10 bases and J dropped 6 bases, with 18 bases sitting between them. Per germline, CDR1 LNHDA and CDR2 SQIVND (reference sequence). DNA for the CDR3: TGTGCCACTACGGCTACAGGGTTACCTGAAGCTTTCTTT. This codes for CATTATGLPEAFF. Supplemented by reference TRBV19 and TRBJ1-1, the full variable domain reads DGGITQSPKYLFRKEGQNVTLSCEQNLNHDAMYWYRQDPGQGLRLIYYSQIVNDFQKGDIAEGYSVSREKKESFPLTVTSAQKNPTAFYLCATTATGLPEAFFGQGTRLTVV.

This clone has just a few counts. V usage is TRBV4-1 and J usage is TRBJ1-4; TRBD1 agrees at 10 bases. The length of the CDR3 is 19 residues. V lost 3 bases and J lost 0; bases outside the gene matches: 10. CDR1 is MGHRA and CDR2 is YSYEKL in the germline V gene. For the CDR3, the DNA is TGCGCCAGCAGCCATTCGCCGGGACAGGGGACTGCAACTAATGAAAAACTGTTTTTT. Amino acid sequence: CASSHSPGQGTATNEKLFF.

This chain connects TRBV6-5 to TRBJ1-5; 8 bases match TRBD1. This CDR3 is 15 amino acids long. Unmatched junction bases numbered 4, after V lost 5 bases and J lost 1 base. Germline values: CDR1 MNHEY, CDR2 SVGAGI. CDR3 DNA: TGTGCCAGCAGTACCCGGGACAGGAGCAATCAGCCCCAGCATTTT. The encoded protein is CASSTRDRSNQPQHF.

This clone appeared a single time. The chain combines TRBV11-2 with TRBJ2-7; D is ambiguous. CDR1 and CDR2 (germline): SGHAT, FQNNGV. Trimming took off 4 bases at V and 4 bases at J, with 14 bases between the two ends. CDR3 length equals 14 residues. CDR3 sequence: CASSSPHGMYEQYF. The CDR3, as DNA: TGTGCCAGCAGCTCCCCACATGGGATGTACGAGCAGTACTTC.

The chain has TRBV4-1 and TRBJ1-2, with D hard to call. In germline, CDR1 is MGHRA, CDR2 YSYEKL. The CDR3 loop spans 15 amino acids. V was shortened by 3 bases and J by 4 bases, with 15 bases between the two germline ends. The CDR3 reads CASSHSGSAGYGYTF. DNA for the CDR3: TGCGCCAGCAGCCATTCGGGGAGCGCCGGCTATGGCTACACCTTC.

CDR3 in amino acids: CATRLSGQGYNQPQHF. Here the CDR3 DNA reads TGTGCCACCCGGCTGTCGGGACAGGGGTACAATCAGCCCCAGCATTTT. The chain uses TRBV15 and TRBJ1-5, with 10 bases fitting TRBD1. The trim removed 8 bases at V and 3 bases at J, leaving 10 bases unmatched. Per germline, CDR1 LNHNV and CDR2 YYDKDF (reference sequence). The CDR3 runs 16 residues.

This chain connects TRBV2 to TRBJ1-2, with 10 bases identical to TRBD1. V lost 6 bases to trimming and J lost 4 bases; unmatched junction nucleotides: 11. This CDR3 has 16 amino acids. Germline loops: CDR1 SNHLY, CDR2 FYNNEI. The CDR3 here is CASRRGQGDWSYGYTF. DNA for the CDR3: TGTGCCAGCAGAAGAGGACAGGGGGATTGGAGCTATGGCTACACCTTC.

The gene calls are TRBV27 and TRBJ1-1, with TRBD1 identical over 9 bases. The CDR3 contains 15 residues. With V trimmed by 5 bases and J by 7 bases, 11 bases remained unmatched. CDR1 and CDR2 from the germline V gene are MNHEY and SMNVEV (reference sequence). CDR3 nucleotide sequence: TGTGCCAGCAGTCCGATCGGGACAGGGATTGTTGAAGCTTTCTTT. It is translated as CASSPIGTGIVEAFF.

The chain carries TRBV5-1 and TRBJ2-3, with TRBD2 matching 9 bases. The CDR3 consists of 16 residues. J lost 1 base, V lost 1 base, and 4 bases had no gene match. Germline assignment: CDR1 SGHRS and CDR2 YFSETQ. Here the CDR3 DNA reads TGCGCCAGCAGCTTGTCTTCTAGCGGGGGCACAGATACGCAGTATTTT. Its translation is CASSLSSSGGTDTQYF.

The CDR3 loop reads CASSADGSGANVLTF. CDR3 nucleotide sequence: TGCGCCAGCAGCGCGGACGGCTCTGGGGCCAACGTCCTGACTTTC. V gene TRBV5-1 combines with J gene TRBJ2-6; D gene uncertain. This CDR3 spans 15 amino acids. V was shortened by 4 bases and J by 0 bases, with 8 bases between the two germline ends. From germline, CDR1 is SGHRS and CDR2 YFSETQ.

The rearrangement uses TRBV19 and TRBJ1-2, with 7 bases fitting TRBD1. In germline, CDR1 is LNHDA, CDR2 SQIVND (reference sequence). The CDR3 runs to 13 residues. V lost 5 bases, J lost 9 bases, and 9 bases stayed unmatched. CDR3 nucleotide sequence: TGTGCCAGTAGTGGGGACAGATCAGTTAGCTACACCTTC. The encoded protein is CASSGDRSVSYTF.

The chain combines TRBV25-1 with TRBJ1-2; a possible D gene is TRBD1 (6 bases). Trimming removed 6 bases from V and 3 bases from J, with 14 bases in between. Germline V gene sequence: CDR1 MGHDK, CDR2 SYGVNS. This CDR3 has 14 residues. The CDR3 loop reads CASRKTGRDYGYTF. Here the CDR3 DNA reads TGTGCCAGCAGGAAAACAGGGAGGGACTATGGCTACACCTTC.

The chain employs TRBV21-1 and TRBJ2-5; TRBD1 is the table's D call, not checked against the DNA. TRBV21-1 counts as a pseudogene. CDR3 length: 16 amino acids. CDR3 nucleotide sequence: TGTGCCAGCAGCAACGGGGCAGGGGCGCCTCGAGAGACCCAGTACTTC. Its protein is CASSNGAGAPRETQYF.

This clone was found a few times. V and J are TRBV19 and TRBJ1-4; TRBD1 aligns across 7 bases. The length of the CDR3 is 13 residues. CDR1 and CDR2 from the germline V gene are LNHDA and SQIVND (reference sequence). The V gene end was trimmed by 5 bases and the J gene end by 8 bases; junction bases not matched to a gene: 5. CDR3 DNA sequence: TGTGCCAGTAGTGACAGGGTGGGAGAAAAACTGTTTTTT. Its translation: CASSDRVGEKLFF.

This rearrangement joins TRBV5-1 to TRBJ2-1; no definite D call. Trimming cost V 0 bases and J 0 bases, with 4 bases left between them. This CDR3 region has 14 residues. Per germline, CDR1 SGHRS and CDR2 YFSETQ. In DNA, the CDR3 is TGCGCCAGCAGCTTGGGGAACTCCTACAATGAGCAGTTCTTC. Translated, it gives CASSLGNSYNEQFF.

The chain employs TRBV4-1 and TRBJ2-7, with D perhaps assigned TRBD1 or TRBD2 (5 bases each). Germline CDR1 is MGHRA and CDR2 is YSYEKL. The CDR3 extends over 15 amino acids. The V end was cut by 4 bases, the J end by 5 bases, with 18 bases between. The CDR3 loop reads CASSPRLNGDHEQYF. DNA of the CDR3: TGCGCCAGCAGCCCCCGGCTGAACGGGGACCACGAGCAGTACTTC.

The chain is built from TRBV2 and TRBJ2-3; maybe TRBD2 (6 bases). The V and J ends lost 5 bases and 0 bases respectively, with 15 bases between them. Germline V gives CDR1 SNHLY, CDR2 FYNNEI. The CDR3 is 16 residues long. CDR3 residues: CASSPPAGSSTDTQYF. The CDR3 region has the DNA TGTGCCAGCAGTCCCCCTGCGGGATCTAGCACAGATACGCAGTATTTT.

The V gene is TRBV10-1, the J gene TRBJ2-5; D not resolved. Trimming cost V 8 bases and J 5 bases, with 15 bases left between them. The CDR3 consists of 13 residues. CDR1 is WNHNN, CDR2 SYGVQD, per germline (reference sequence). The CDR3 DNA is TGCGCCAGCTCGGGTAACCTAGTCGAGACCCAGTACTTC. It encodes CASSGNLVETQYF.

The chain recombines TRBV4-1 with TRBJ2-5; 10 bases fit TRBD2. J was trimmed by 5 bases and V by 1 base; bases with no gene match: 4. Germline CDR1 and CDR2: MGHRA and YSYEKL. The CDR3 sequence is 15 residues long. The CDR3 DNA reads TGCGCCAGCAGCCAAGCACTAGCGGGGAGGGAGACCCAGTACTTC. The encoded protein is CASSQALAGRETQYF.

This clone came up once. The rearrangement uses TRBV3-1 (or the pseudogene TRBV3-2) and TRBJ1-2, with D uncertain. The CDR3 consists of 15 residues. V was trimmed by 5 bases and J by 4 bases, leaving 17 bases between them. In germline, CDR1 is LGHDT, CDR2 YNNKEL (reference sequence). For the CDR3, the DNA is TGTGCCAGCAGCGAAAAAATAGGAGATTTCTATGGCTACACCTTC. This gives the protein CASSEKIGDFYGYTF.

CDR3 region: CASSPRGRTNQPQHF. In nucleotides, the CDR3 is TGTGCCAGCAGCCCACGGGGACGAACCAATCAGCCCCAGCATTTT. The chain has TRBV6-5 and TRBJ1-5; D possibly corresponds to TRBD1 (5 bases). The CDR3 length is 15 residues. Deletions cut 6 bases from V and 3 bases from J, with 15 bases between. Germline V gene sequence: CDR1 MNHEY, CDR2 SVGAGI.

The chain links TRBV11-2 to TRBJ1-6; D gene uncertain. V was trimmed by 0 bases and J by 0 bases, leaving 12 bases between them. Germline V lookup: CDR1 SGHAT, CDR2 FQNNGV. This CDR3 is 18 amino acids long. CDR3 residues: CASSLERIESSYNSPLHF. CDR3 coding DNA: TGTGCCAGCAGCTTAGAAAGAATAGAAAGCTCCTATAATTCACCCCTCCACTTT. The whole variable domain, filled in from reference TRBV11-2 and TRBJ1-6, reads EAGVAQSPRYKIIEKRQSVAFWCNPISGHATLYWYQQILGQGPKLLIQFQNNGVVDDSQLPKDRFSAERLKGVDSTLKIQPAKLEDSAVYLCASSLERIESSYNSPLHFGNGTRLTVT.

The J gene is TRBJ1-5, the V gene TRBV7-9, with a tentative D call TRBD1 (5 bases). Between the trimmed V and J ends, which lost 5 bases and 0 bases, there was a span of 17 bases. The CDR3 runs to 17 residues. Germline V lookup: CDR1 SEHNR, CDR2 FQNEAQ (reference sequence). CDR3 in DNA: TGTGCCAGCAGCCTCAGCGGGGCGGGCTATAGCAATCAGCCCCAGCATTTT. As protein: CASSLSGAGYSNQPQHF.

V is TRBV7-9 and J is TRBJ2-5; D gene ambiguous. Deletions cut 5 bases from V and 3 bases from J, with 10 bases between. Germline-derived CDR1 and CDR2 are SEHNR and FQNEAQ (reference sequence). This CDR3 is 13 amino acids long. This CDR3 is CASSLSDEETQYF. CDR3 in DNA: TGTGCCAGCAGCCTATCGGACGAAGAGACCCAGTACTTC.